A selection of T cell receptor beta chains follows, all from one sample in a study of T cell responses to AZD1222 COVID-19 vaccine. Generated by immunoSEQ multiplex PCR, the TCRdb table keeps only in-frame clones and is missing some. Of 80,000 to 95,000 clones in the sample, 90% were seen once. Source: peripheral blood, taken 28 days after the second AZD1222 dose. The source is an adult who received the AZD1222 COVID-19 vaccine. CDR3s include the opening cysteine and the closing phenylalanine or tryptophan. Clone size is stated in some rows and not others, as once, few, many or a class when expanded.

J gene,clone size,V gene,CDR3 protein
TRBJ1-2,-,TRBV28,CASSLIGGANYGYTF
TRBJ1-2,-,TRBV6-1,CASSEEVQGGYTF
TRBJ1-2,-,TRBV7-2,CASSLISGGAYGYTF
TRBJ1-4,-,TRBV27,CASARSQGRYEKLFF
TRBJ2-1,-,TRBV5-1,CASSHGAFQNNEQFF
TRBJ2-5,-,TRBV18,CASSPPSLARETQYF
TRBJ2-5,-,TRBV6-5,CASRPPWTRFGTQYF
TRBJ1-5,-,TRBV28,CASSLSRDRQPQHF
TRBJ1-1,-,TRBV9,CASSVDGWTEAFF
TRBJ2-2,-,TRBV5-1,CASSLRDAGAVGGELFF
TRBJ2-3,-,TRBV12-5,CASGRDSTQYF
TRBJ2-2,-,TRBV5-4,CASSLGLGQGKSAGELFF
TRBJ2-3,-,TRBV11-2,CASSLDTSGGQGADTQYF
TRBJ1-5,-,TRBV7-2,CASSTRTGGNQPQHF
TRBJ2-1,-,TRBV6-5,CASSYSGRNHFNEQFF
TRBJ2-1,-,TRBV7-9,CASSPLAGGDEQFF
TRBJ2-2,-,TRBV9,CASSVYGLGNTGELFF
TRBJ1-1,-,TRBV19,CASSIQPNTEAFF
TRBJ1-2,-,TRBV6-5,CASSYQEGTYGYTF
TRBJ1-4,-,TRBV7-9,CASSPGLGPSEKLFF
TRBJ1-2,-,TRBV7-2,CASSLGTGIYYGYTF
TRBJ2-5,-,TRBV6-1,CASSEGRGGQGVLRETQYF
TRBJ1-1,-,TRBV6-5,CASSYTRFTPNTEAFF
TRBJ2-3,-,TRBV6-4,CASNKGTGDFTDTQYF
TRBJ2-7,-,TRBV25-1,CASRPPGTPYEQYF
TRBJ1-2,once,TRBV19,CASRRRQGADYTF
TRBJ2-7,once,TRBV27,CASSPQWLGLSYEQYF
TRBJ2-5,-,TRBV4-1,CASSPPGLAVLVGTQYF
TRBJ1-4,-,TRBV2,CASKRDGEKLFF
TRBJ1-2,-,TRBV4-2,CASSQVENYGYTF
TRBJ1-1,-,TRBV19,CASSSIRTAPVNTEAFF
TRBJ1-4,-,TRBV7-2,CASSLEPGQKIF
TRBJ2-3,-,TRBV24-1,CATSDYFTGGADTQYF
TRBJ1-1,few,TRBV2,CASSKRPSTEAFF
TRBJ2-7,-,TRBV6-5,CASRLTGAYEQYF
TRBJ2-3,-,TRBV24-1,CATSDPGGAKGTDTQYF
TRBJ2-7,-,TRBV11-2,CASSFGGGSYEQYF
TRBJ1-5,-,TRBV18,CASSPQGGYQPQHF
TRBJ1-3,-,TRBV28,CASTLGGASGNTIYF
TRBJ1-2,once,TRBV28,CASSFGRGHGYTF
TRBJ1-5,-,TRBV3-1/TRBV3-2,CASSQDLGLLQPQHF
TRBJ1-4,-,TRBV11-2,CASSLSARGNEKLFF